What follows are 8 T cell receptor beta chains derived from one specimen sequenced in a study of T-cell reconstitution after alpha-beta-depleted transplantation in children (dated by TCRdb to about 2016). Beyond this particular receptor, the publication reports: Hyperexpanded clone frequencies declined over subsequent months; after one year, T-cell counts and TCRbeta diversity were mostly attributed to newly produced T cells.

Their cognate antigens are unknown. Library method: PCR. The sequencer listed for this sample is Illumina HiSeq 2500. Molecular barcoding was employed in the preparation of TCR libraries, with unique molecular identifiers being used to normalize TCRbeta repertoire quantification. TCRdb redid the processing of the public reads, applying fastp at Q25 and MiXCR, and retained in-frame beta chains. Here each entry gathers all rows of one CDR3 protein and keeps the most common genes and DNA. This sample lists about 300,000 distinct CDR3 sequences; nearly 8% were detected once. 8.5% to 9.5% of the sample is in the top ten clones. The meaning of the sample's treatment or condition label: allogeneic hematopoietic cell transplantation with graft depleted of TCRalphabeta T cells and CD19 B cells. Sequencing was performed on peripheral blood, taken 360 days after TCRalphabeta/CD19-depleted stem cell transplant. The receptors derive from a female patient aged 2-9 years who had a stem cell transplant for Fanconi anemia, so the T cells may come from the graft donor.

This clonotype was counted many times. In DNA, the CDR3 is TGTGCCAGCAGCTTAGTTTTGAGACTAGCGGGGGGTCTGTATGAGCAGTTCTTC. It encodes CASSLVLRLAGGLYEQFF. J is TRBJ2-1 and V is TRBV11-2, with 13 nucleotides matching TRBD2. This CDR3 is built from 18 residues. Germline values: CDR1 SGHAT, CDR2 FQNNGV. V trimming: 1 base; J trimming: 8 bases; junction bases outside the gene matches: 11.

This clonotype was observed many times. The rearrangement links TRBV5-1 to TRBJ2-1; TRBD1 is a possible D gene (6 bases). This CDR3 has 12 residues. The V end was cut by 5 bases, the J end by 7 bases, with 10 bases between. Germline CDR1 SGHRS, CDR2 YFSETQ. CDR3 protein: CASSKGDNEQFF. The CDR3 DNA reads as TGCGCCAGCAGTAAGGGGGATAATGAGCAGTTCTTC.

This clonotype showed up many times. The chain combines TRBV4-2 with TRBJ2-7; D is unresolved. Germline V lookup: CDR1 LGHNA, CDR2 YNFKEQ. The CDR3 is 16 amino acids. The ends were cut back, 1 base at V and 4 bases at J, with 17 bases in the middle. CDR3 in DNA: TGTGCCAGCAGCCAAGCCCTTAGGAGACGCAAATACGAGCAGTACTTC. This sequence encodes CASSQALRRRKYEQYF.

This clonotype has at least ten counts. The CDR3 DNA is TGCAGCGTTACGGACAGGGAGTTTACAAGGGCTTTCTTT. Amino acids: CSVTDREFTRAFF. The genes are TRBV29-1 and TRBJ1-1; 8 nucleotides match TRBD1. Per germline, CDR1 SQVTM and CDR2 ANQGSEA. V lost 5 bases and J lost 11; bases outside the gene matches: 13. The CDR3 is made up of 13 amino acids.

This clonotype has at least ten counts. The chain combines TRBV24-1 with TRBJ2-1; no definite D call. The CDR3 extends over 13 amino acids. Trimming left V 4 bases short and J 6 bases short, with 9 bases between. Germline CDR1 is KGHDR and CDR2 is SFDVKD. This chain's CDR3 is CATSDPVGNEQFF. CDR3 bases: TGTGCCACCAGTGACCCGGTCGGCAATGAGCAGTTCTTC.

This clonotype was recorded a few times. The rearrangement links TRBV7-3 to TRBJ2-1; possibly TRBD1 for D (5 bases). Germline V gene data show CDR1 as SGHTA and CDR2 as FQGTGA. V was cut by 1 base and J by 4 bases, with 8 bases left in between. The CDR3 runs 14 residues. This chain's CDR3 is CASSLNGAYNEQFF. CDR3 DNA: TGTGCCAGCAGCTTAAATGGGGCGTACAATGAGCAGTTCTTC.

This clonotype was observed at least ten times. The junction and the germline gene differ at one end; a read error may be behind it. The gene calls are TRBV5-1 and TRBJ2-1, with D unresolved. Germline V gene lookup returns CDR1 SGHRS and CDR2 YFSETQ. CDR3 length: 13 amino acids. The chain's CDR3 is CASSRDSYNEQFF. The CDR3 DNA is TGTGCCAGCAGCCGTGACTCGTACAATGAGCAGTTCTTC.

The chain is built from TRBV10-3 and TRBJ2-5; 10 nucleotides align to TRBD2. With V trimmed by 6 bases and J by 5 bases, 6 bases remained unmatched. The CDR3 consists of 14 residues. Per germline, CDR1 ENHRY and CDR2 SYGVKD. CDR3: CAIRAAGGPETQYF. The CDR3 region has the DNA TGTGCCATCAGAGCAGCGGGGGGGCCCGAGACCCAGTACTTC.